This entry lists 10 T cell receptor beta chains sequenced from one sample in a study of shared clonotypes between healthy human individuals. TCRdb keeps only in-frame clones here, not all; method: immunoSEQ multiplex PCR. The data show fewer than 500,000 clones, 60% to 80% seen once. The sample was PBMCs. These receptors all stem from a woman aged 40 to 55 in good health. Some clones in this sample may be carry-over from other donors' samples.

The chain has TRBV30 and TRBJ2-1, with 8 nucleotides matching TRBD2. With V trimmed by 5 bases and J by 3 bases, 6 bases remained unmatched. The length of the CDR3 is 14 residues. CDR1 is GTSNPN and CDR2 is SVGIG in the germline V gene (reference sequence). As DNA, the CDR3 is TGTGCCTGGCAACATAGCGGGATCTACAATGAGCAGTTCTTC. This translates into CAWQHSGIYNEQFF.

The chain recombines TRBV7-6 with TRBJ2-7, with 10 bases that match TRBD2. The V and J ends lost 5 bases and 2 bases, in that order; junction bases with no gene match: 9. CDR3 length: 16 residues. Germline V gene sequence: CDR1 SGHVS, CDR2 FNYEAQ. As DNA, the CDR3 is TGTGCCAGCAGCCCTCGACTAGCGGGTCTCACCTACGAGCAGTACTTC. Its protein is CASSPRLAGLTYEQYF.

This clone appeared once. This rearrangement joins TRBV11-3 to TRBJ2-7; D uncertain. The CDR3 has 14 amino acids. The germline V gene encodes CDR1 SGHNT and CDR2 YENEEA. With 0 bases removed from V and 7 bases from J, the gap between germline ends came to 13 bases. The CDR3 DNA follows: TGTGCCAGCAGCTTAGACGGGTCCATCAAGGAGCAGTACTTC. Translating gives CASSLDGSIKEQYF.

The chain joins TRBV2 to TRBJ1-6, with D tentatively TRBD1 (5 bases). This CDR3 comprises 12 residues. The V and J ends lost 4 bases and 18 bases respectively, with 16 bases between them. The V gene's germline CDR1 is SNHLY and CDR2 FYNNEI. The CDR3 protein is CASSVPTASSHF. The CDR3 DNA reads as TGTGCCAGCAGTGTCCCGACAGCCTCGAGCCACTTT. The full variable domain, in which reference TRBV2 and TRBJ1-6 provide the parts outside the CDR3, is EPEVTQTPSHQVTQMGQEVILRCVPISNHLYFYWYRQILGQKVEFLVSFYNNEISEKSEIFDDQFSVERPDGSNFTLKIRSTKLEDSAMYFCASSVPTASSHFGNGTRLTVT.

J is TRBJ1-1 and V is TRBV19; possibly TRBD1 for D (5 bases). Trimming stripped 5 bases from V and 0 bases from J, with 16 bases between. Looked up from germline, CDR1 is LNHDA and CDR2 is SQIVND (reference sequence). This CDR3 spans 16 amino acids. In DNA, the CDR3 is TGTGCCAGTAGTCCCCGAGGGGACCGGATGAACACTGAAGCTTTCTTT. The encoded protein is CASSPRGDRMNTEAFF.

The chain combines TRBV30 with TRBJ2-6, with D unclear. The CDR3 runs 15 residues. Germline assignment: CDR1 GTSNPN and CDR2 SVGIG (reference sequence). Trimming stripped 0 bases from V and 2 bases from J, with 8 bases between. CDR3 residues: CAWSVGRTGANVLTF. CDR3 nucleotide sequence: TGTGCCTGGAGTGTAGGGCGTACTGGGGCCAACGTCCTGACTTTC.

This chain links TRBV15 with TRBJ2-1; 7 bases fit TRBD2. The length of the CDR3 is 16 residues. CDR1 LNHNV and CDR2 YYDKDF come from the germline V gene (reference sequence). V was clipped by 5 bases and J by 4 bases; unmatched bases: 11. CDR3 protein: CATSFEAREFYNEQFF. As DNA, the CDR3 is TGTGCCACCAGCTTTGAAGCGCGGGAGTTTTACAATGAGCAGTTCTTC.

The rearrangement links TRBV30 to TRBJ2-1; D uncertain. With 0 bases removed from V and 7 bases from J, the gap between germline ends came to 7 bases. There are 12 residues in the CDR3. Germline values: CDR1 GTSNPN, CDR2 SVGIG (reference sequence). The CDR3 region is CAWSVLTNEQFF. The CDR3 coding sequence is TGTGCCTGGAGTGTACTAACGAATGAGCAGTTCTTC.

As DNA, the CDR3 is TGTGCCAGCAGTTTGGCAGGGTACGGTGAGACCCAGTACTTC. Protein product: CASSLAGYGETQYF. The rearrangement joins TRBV6-1 to TRBJ2-5, with D maybe TRBD1 (5 bases). Germline-derived CDR1 and CDR2 are MNHNS and SASEGT. This CDR3 is built from 14 residues. The ends were cut back, 5 bases at V and 5 bases at J, with 15 bases in the middle.

The chain combines TRBV5-1 with TRBJ2-5; 10 nucleotides match TRBD1. Per germline, CDR1 SGHRS and CDR2 YFSETQ. J gave up 1 base and V 4 bases, and 7 bases lay outside the gene matches. The CDR3 runs to 16 residues. CDR3 loop: CASSPGTGDPQETQYF. The CDR3 DNA is TGCGCCAGCAGCCCAGGGACAGGGGACCCCCAAGAGACCCAGTACTTC.